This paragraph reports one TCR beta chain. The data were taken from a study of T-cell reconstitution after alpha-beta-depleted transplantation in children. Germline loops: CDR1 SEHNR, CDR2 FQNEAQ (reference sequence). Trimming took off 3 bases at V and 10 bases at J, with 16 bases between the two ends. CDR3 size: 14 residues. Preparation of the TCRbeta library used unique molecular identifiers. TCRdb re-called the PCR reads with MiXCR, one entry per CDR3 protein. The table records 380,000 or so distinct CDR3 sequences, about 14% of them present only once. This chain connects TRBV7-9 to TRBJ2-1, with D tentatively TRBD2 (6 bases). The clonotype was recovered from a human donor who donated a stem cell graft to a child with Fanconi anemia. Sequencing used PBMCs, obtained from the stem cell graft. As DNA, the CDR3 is TGTGCCAGCAGCTTTGGGGCTAGCGCGAGCGAGCAGTTCTTC. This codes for CASSFGASASEQFF.